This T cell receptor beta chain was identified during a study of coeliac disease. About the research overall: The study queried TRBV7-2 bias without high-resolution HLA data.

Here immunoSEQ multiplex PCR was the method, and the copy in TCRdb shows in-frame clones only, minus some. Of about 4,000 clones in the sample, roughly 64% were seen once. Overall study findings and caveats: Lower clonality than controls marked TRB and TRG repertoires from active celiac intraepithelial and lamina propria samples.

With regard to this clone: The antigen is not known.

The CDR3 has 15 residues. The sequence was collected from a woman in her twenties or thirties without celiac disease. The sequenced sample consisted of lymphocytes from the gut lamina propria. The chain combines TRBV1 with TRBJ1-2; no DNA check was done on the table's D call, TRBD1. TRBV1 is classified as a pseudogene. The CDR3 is CTSSQADRYNYGYTF. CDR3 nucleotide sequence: TGCACCAGCAGCCAAGCGGACAGATATAACTATGGCTACACCTTC.